The clone carrying this T cell receptor (beta chain) came up a few times. V was pared by 9 bases and J by 4 bases, with 11 bases of the junction left unmatched. This CDR3 is built from 15 residues. The germline gives CDR1 SGDLS, CDR2 YYNGEE. This sample is part of a study of T cell repertoires in cytomegalovirus infection. TCRdb passed the reads through MiXCR, listing each CDR3 protein once. Here the sample spans about 260,000 distinct CDR3 sequences, approximately 13% being singletons. The clonotype originates from a human donor in good health (CMV status not recorded). Some clones in this sample may be carry-over from other donors' samples. The sample comprised PBMCs. The chain has TRBV9 and TRBJ1-2, with 11 bases matching TRBD1. CDR3 DNA: TGTGCCAACGTCGTTTGGGGACAGGGGGTCTATGGCTACACCTTC. Its protein product is CANVVWGQGVYGYTF.